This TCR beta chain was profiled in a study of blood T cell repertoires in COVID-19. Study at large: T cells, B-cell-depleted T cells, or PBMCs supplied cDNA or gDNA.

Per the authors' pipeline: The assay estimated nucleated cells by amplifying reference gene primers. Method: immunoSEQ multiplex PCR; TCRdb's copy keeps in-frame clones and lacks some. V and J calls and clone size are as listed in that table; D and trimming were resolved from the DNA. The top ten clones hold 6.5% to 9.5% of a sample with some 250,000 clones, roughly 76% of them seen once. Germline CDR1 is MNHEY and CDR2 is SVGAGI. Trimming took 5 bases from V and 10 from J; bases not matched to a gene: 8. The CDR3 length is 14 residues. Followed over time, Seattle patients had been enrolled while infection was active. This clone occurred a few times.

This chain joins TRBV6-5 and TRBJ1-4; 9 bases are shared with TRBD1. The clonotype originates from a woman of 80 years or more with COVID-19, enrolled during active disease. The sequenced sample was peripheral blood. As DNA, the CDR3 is TGTGCCAGCAGTAGCGACAGGGGGAGAGTAAAACTGTTTTTT. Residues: CASSSDRGRVKLFF.